Each of the 5 T cell receptor beta chains below was sequenced from the same sample in a study of T cells in Graves' hyperthyroidism and ophthalmopathy. Amplified TCR beta CDR3 regions came from RNA transcripts. The HTBI primer set drove a first-round RT-PCR of the TCR CDR3. TCRdb redid the calling of the multiplex PCR reads with MiXCR, one entry per CDR3 protein. Among over 650,000 distinct CDR3 sequences listed, just under 45% were seen once. Sequencing used peripheral blood or thyroid tissue (not recorded which). These receptors all come from an adult man with Graves' disease, either hyperthyroidism or ophthalmopathy (not recorded which).

This chain joins TRBV29-1 and TRBJ1-5; D is ambiguous. Germline CDR1 is SQVTM and CDR2 is ANQGSEA. V was pared by 3 bases and J by 12 bases, with 9 bases between. The CDR3 consists of 10 residues. The CDR3 bases are TGCAGCGTTGAGGTTCTGGACCAGCATTTT. This sequence encodes CSVEVLDQHF.

This clonotype occurred a few times. This chain uses TRBV12-3 or TRBV12-4 with TRBJ2-7; 9 nucleotides agree with TRBD2. This CDR3 comprises 15 residues. V was pared by 5 bases and J by 2 bases, with 7 bases of the junction left unmatched. The CDR3 DNA reads TGTGCCAGCAGTCAGAGCGGGAGGCCCCCCTACGAGCAGTACTTC. Amino acid sequence: CASSQSGRPPYEQYF.

The V gene is TRBV7-1, the J gene TRBJ2-3; 8 bases fit TRBD1. TRBV7-1 is noted as an ORF with a role that remains uncertain. The CDR3 covers 16 residues. V lost 3 bases to trimming and J lost 3 bases; unmatched junction nucleotides: 8. This CDR3 reads CASSSPGGLGTDTQYF. CDR3 DNA sequence: TGTGCCAGCAGCTCGCCAGGGGGCCTCGGTACAGATACGCAGTATTTT.

With regard to this clonotype: This sequence may be a read error, since a much larger clone differs from it by one base. CDR3 in amino acids: CSVDSRGGRERYF. CDR3 nucleotides: TGCAGCGTTGATAGCCGAGGCGGGAGGGAGCGGTACTTC. The chain recombines TRBV29-1 with TRBJ2-7; 9 positions agree with TRBD2. CDR1 SQVTM and CDR2 ANQGSEA come from the germline V gene. CDR3 size: 13 residues.

On this clonotype: Possible read error: a much larger clone is one base away. V gene TRBV19 combines with J gene TRBJ2-6; perhaps D is TRBD1 or TRBD2 (5 bases each). The CDR3 runs 16 residues. V dropped 6 bases and J dropped 0 bases, with 12 bases sitting between them. The germline V gene encodes CDR1 LNHDA and CDR2 SQIVND (reference sequence). The CDR3 reads CASSRGSSSGANVLTF. DNA of the CDR3: TGTGCCAGTAGCCGGGGCAGCAGCTCTGGGGCCAACGTCCTGACTTTC. The whole variable domain, remainder taken from reference TRBV19 and TRBJ2-6, is DGGITQSPKYLFRKEGQNVTLSCEQNLNHDAMYWYRQDPGQGLRLIYYSQIVNDFQKGDIAEGYSVSREKKESFPLTVTSAQKNPTAFYLCASSRGSSSGANVLTFGAGSRLTVL.